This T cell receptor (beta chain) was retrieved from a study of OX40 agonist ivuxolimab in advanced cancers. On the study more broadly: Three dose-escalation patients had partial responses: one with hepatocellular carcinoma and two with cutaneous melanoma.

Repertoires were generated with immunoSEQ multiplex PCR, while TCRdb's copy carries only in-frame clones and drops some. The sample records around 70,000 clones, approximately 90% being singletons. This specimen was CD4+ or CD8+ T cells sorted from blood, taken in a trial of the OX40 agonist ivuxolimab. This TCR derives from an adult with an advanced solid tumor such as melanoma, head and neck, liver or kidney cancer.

CDR3 nucleotide sequence: TGTGCCAGCAGCCAAGGACGGGCGGGAGAGACCCAGTACTTC. Protein sequence: CASSQGRAGETQYF. V usage is TRBV4-2 and J usage is TRBJ2-5, with D possibly TRBD2 on 5 matching bases. The CDR3 is 14 amino acids. Germline CDR1 and CDR2: LGHNA and YNFKEQ. V lost 1 base and J 4 bases, leaving 10 bases between the germline ends.